This record looks at one T cell receptor (beta chain) sequence and its context. This sample is drawn from a study of technical replicates of blood from a few donors. Profiling relied on immunoSEQ multiplex PCR, and the TCRdb table lists in-frame clones only, not all of them. The sample carries more than 65,000 clones, 94% recorded once. This clonotype was obtained from a human donor in good health. Sequencing used T cells isolated from PBMCs.

CDR3 residues: CASSDRGTEAFF. The CDR3 DNA reads as TGTGCCAGCAGTGACAGGGGCACTGAAGCTTTCTTT. V usage is TRBV2 and J usage is TRBJ1-1, with a weak D call TRBD1 (6 bases). The CDR3 runs to 12 residues. Germline V gene sequence: CDR1 SNHLY, CDR2 FYNNEI. Trimming shortened V by 3 bases and J by 4 bases, and 6 bases separated the two germline ends. Looking up the rest from reference TRBV2 and TRBJ1-1 gives the full variable domain: EPEVTQTPSHQVTQMGQEVILRCVPISNHLYFYWYRQILGQKVEFLVSFYNNEISEKSEIFDDQFSVERPDGSNFTLKIRSTKLEDSAMYFCASSDRGTEAFFGQGTRLTVV.